The clone carrying this TCR beta chain was counted between two and nine times. Its specificity is unknown. This specimen belongs to a study of high-grade serous ovarian cancer treatment subgroups. Study details: Samples averaged around 14,000 reads and around 7,000 unique TCR beta rearrangements.

With 7 bases removed from V and 3 bases from J, the gap between germline ends came to 9 bases. The CDR3 covers 12 residues. From germline, CDR1 is SQVTM and CDR2 ANQGSEA. Study-wide points: TCR clonal relatedness correlated positively with neoantigen level. Different patients shared almost no repertoire; same-patient tumors shared roughly 0.11 to 0.8.

Tumor tissue was taken before any definitive surgery or chemotherapy was given. The method was immunoSEQ multiplex PCR; TCRdb's version includes in-frame clones alone and lacks a portion of them. The top ten hold about 6.4% of the sample, which has about 18,000 clones, approximately 77% seen once. The material sequenced was tumor tissue. J is TRBJ1-4 and V is TRBV29-1; D is undetermined. This TCR was recovered from a human donor with high-grade serous ovarian cancer. The CDR3 bases are TGCAGCGCCTGGGATGCTAATGAAAAACTGTTTTTT. It translates to CSAWDANEKLFF.